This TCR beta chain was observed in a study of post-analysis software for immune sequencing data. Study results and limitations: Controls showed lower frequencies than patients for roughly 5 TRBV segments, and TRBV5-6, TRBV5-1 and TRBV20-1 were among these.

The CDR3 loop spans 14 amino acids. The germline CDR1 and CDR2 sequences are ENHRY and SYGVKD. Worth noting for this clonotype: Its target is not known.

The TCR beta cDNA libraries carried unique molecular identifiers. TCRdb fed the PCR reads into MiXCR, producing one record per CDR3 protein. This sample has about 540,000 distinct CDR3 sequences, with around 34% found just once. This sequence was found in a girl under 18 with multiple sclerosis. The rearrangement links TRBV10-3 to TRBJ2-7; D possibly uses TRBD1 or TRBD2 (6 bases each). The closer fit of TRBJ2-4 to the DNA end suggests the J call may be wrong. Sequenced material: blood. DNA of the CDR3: TGTGCCATCAGTGAAGGAGGGGCAGGGGTCATTCAGTACTTC. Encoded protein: CAISEGGAGVIQYF.